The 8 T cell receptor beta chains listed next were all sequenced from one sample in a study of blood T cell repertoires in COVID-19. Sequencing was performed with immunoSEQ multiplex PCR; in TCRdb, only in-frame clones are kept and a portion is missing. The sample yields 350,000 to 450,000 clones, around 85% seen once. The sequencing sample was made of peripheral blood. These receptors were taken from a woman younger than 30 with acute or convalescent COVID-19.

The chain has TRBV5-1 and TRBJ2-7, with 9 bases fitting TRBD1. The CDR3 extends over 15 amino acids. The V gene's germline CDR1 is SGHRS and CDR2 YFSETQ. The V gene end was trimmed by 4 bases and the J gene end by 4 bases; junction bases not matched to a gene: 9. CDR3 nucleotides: TGCGCCAGCAGCCACGGGACAGGGAAGTTATACGAGCAGTACTTC. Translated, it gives CASSHGTGKLYEQYF.

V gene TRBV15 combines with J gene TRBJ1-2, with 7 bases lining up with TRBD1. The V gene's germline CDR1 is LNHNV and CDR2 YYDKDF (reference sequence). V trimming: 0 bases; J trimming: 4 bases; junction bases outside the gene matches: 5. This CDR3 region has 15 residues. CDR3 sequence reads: CATSRERRDSYGYTF. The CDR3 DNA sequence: TGTGCCACCAGCAGAGAGAGGAGGGACAGCTATGGCTACACCTTC.

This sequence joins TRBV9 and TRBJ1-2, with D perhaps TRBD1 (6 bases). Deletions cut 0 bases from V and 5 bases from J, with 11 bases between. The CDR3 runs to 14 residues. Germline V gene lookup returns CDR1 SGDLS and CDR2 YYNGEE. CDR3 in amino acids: CASSVGTATYGYTF. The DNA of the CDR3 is TGTGCCAGCAGCGTAGGGACAGCGACATATGGCTACACCTTC.

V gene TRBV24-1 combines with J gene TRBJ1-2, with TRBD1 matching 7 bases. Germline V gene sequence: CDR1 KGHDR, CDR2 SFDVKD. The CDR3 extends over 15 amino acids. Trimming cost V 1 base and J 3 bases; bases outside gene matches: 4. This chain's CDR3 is CATSDFPGGDYGYTF. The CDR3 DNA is TGTGCCACCAGTGATTTCCCAGGGGGAGACTATGGCTACACCTTC.

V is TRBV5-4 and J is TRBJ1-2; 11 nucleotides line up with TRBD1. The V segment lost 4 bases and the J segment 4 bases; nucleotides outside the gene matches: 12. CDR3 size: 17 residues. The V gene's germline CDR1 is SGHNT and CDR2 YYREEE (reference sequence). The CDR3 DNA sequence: TGTGCCAGCAGCCCCGGACAGGGGGCAATGGTAGCCTATGGCTACACCTTC. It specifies CASSPGQGAMVAYGYTF.

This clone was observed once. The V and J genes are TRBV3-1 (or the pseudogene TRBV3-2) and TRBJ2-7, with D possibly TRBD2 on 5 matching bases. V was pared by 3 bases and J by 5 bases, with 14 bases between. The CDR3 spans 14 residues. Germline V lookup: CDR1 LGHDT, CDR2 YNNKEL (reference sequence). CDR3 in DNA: TGTGCCAGCAGCCAGTTCCCCGGGATGGACGAGCAGTACTTC. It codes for CASSQFPGMDEQYF.

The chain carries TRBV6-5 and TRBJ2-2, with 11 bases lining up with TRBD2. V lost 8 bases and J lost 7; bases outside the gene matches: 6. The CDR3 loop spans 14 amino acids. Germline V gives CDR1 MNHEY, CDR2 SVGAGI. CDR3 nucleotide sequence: TGTGCCAGCGAACCAGGACTAGCGGGCGGGGAGCTGTTTTTT. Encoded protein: CASEPGLAGGELFF.

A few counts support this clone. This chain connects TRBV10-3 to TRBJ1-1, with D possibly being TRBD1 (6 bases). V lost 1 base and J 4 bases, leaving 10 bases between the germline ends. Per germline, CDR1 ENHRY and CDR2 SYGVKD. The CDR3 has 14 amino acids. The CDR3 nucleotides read TGTGCCATCAGTGAGTACAGGGACGGCACTGAAGCTTTCTTT. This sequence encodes CAISEYRDGTEAFF.